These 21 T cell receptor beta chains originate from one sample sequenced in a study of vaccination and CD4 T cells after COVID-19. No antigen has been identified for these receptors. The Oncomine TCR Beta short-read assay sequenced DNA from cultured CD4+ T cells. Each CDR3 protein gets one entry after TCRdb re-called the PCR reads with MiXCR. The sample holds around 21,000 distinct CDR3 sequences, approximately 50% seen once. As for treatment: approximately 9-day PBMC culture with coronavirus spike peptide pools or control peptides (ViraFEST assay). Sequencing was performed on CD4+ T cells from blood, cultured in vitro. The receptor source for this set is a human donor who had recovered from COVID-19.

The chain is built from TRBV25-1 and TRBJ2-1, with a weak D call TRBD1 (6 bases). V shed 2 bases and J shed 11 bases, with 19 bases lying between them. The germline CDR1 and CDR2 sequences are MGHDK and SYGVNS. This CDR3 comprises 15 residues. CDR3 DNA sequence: TGTGCCAGCAGTGAACCCTCATCATTTGGGGGCCAGCAGTTCTTC. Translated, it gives CASSEPSSFGGQQFF.

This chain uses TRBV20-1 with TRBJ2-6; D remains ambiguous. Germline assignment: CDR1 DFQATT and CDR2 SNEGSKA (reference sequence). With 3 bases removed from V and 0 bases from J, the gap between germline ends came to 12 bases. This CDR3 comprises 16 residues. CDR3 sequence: CSARSTAFSGANVLTF. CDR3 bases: TGCAGTGCTAGGTCGACGGCCTTCTCTGGGGCCAACGTCCTGACTTTC.

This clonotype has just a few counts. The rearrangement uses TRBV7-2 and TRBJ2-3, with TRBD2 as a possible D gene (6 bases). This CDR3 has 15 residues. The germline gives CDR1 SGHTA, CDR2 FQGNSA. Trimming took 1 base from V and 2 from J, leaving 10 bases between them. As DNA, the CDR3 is TGTGCCAGCAGCTTAGGGGGCGGGAACACAGATACGCAGTATTTT. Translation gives CASSLGGGNTDTQYF.

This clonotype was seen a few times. The CDR3 reads CASSFFGGGVTGELFF. In DNA, the CDR3 is TGTGCCAGCAGCTTTTTTGGAGGGGGCGTCACCGGGGAGCTGTTTTTT. The chain links TRBV7-8 to TRBJ2-2, with D perhaps matching TRBD1 (7 bases). V gave up 3 bases and J gave up 4 bases, with 15 bases separating them. CDR1 SGHVS and CDR2 FQNEAQ come from the germline V gene. This CDR3 has 16 residues.

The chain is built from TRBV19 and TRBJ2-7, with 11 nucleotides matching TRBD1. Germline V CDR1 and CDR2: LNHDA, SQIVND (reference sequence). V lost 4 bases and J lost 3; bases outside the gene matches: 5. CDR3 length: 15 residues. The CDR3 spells CASSRTGGIFYEQYF. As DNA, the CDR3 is TGTGCCAGTAGTAGGACAGGGGGCATTTTCTACGAGCAGTACTTC.

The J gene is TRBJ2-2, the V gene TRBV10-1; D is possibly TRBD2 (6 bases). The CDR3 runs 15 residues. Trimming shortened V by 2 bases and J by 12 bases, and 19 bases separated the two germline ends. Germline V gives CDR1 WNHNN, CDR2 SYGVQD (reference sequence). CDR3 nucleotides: TGCGCCAGCAGTGAGGGAGGGACCGGCTCGAAGAAGCTGTTTTTT. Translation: CASSEGGTGSKKLFF.

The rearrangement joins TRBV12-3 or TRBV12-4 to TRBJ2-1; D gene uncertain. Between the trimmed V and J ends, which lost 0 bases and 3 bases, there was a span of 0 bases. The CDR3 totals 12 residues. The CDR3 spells CASSLAYNEQFF. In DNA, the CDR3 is TGTGCCAGCAGTTTAGCCTACAATGAGCAGTTCTTC.

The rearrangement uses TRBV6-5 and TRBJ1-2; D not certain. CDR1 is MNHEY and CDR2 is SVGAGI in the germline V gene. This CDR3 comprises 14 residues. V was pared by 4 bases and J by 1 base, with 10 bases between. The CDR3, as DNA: TGTGCCAGCAGTTTCGAAGCCGTTAACTATGGCTACACCTTC. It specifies CASSFEAVNYGYTF.

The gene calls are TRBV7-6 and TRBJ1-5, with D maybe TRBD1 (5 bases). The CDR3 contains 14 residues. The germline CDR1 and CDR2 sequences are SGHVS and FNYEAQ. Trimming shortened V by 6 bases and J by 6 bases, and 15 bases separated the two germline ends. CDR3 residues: CASSLGAGLQPQHF. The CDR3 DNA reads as TGTGCCAGCAGTCTAGGGGCCGGGCTTCAGCCCCAGCATTTT.

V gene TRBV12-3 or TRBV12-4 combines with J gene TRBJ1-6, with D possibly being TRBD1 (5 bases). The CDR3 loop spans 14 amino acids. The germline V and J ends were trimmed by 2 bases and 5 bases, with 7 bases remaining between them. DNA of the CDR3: TGTGCCAGCAGTTTATGGGGGGATAATTCACCCCTCCACTTT. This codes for CASSLWGDNSPLHF.

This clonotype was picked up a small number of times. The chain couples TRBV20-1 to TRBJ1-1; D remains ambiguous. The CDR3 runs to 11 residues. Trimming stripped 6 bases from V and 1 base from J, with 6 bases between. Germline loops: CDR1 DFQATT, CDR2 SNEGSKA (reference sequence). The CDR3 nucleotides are TGCAGTGCAGCAACGAACACTGAAGCTTTCTTT. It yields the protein CSAATNTEAFF.

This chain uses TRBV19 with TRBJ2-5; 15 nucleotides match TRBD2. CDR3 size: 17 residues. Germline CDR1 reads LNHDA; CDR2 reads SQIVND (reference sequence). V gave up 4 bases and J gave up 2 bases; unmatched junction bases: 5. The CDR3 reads CASSKGLAGGGQETQYF. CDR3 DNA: TGTGCCAGTAGTAAGGGACTAGCGGGGGGCGGGCAAGAGACCCAGTACTTC.

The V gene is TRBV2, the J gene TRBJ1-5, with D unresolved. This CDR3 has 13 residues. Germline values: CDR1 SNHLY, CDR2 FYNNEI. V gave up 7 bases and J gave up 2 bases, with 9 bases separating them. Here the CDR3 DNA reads TGTGCCAGCAATGGGAGGGGCAATCAGCCCCAGCATTTT. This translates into CASNGRGNQPQHF.

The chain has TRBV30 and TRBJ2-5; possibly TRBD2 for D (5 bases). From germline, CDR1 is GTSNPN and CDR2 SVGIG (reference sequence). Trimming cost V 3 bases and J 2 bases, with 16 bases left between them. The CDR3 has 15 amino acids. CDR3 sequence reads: CAWSPGLAHQETQYF. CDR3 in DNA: TGTGCCTGGAGCCCGGGTTTAGCGCATCAAGAGACCCAGTACTTC.

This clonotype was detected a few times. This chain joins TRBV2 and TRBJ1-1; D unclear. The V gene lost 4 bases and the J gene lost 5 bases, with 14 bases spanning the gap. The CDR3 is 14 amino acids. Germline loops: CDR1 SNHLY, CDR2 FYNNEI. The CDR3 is CASSVSGPWTEAFF. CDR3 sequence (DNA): TGTGCCAGCAGTGTTAGTGGACCTTGGACTGAAGCTTTCTTT.

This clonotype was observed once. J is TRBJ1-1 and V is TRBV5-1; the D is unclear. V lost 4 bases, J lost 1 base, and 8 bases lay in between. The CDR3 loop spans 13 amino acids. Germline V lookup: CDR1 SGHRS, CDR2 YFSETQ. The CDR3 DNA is TGCGCCAGCAGCCCCCAAGCGAACACTGAAGCTTTCTTT. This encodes CASSPQANTEAFF.

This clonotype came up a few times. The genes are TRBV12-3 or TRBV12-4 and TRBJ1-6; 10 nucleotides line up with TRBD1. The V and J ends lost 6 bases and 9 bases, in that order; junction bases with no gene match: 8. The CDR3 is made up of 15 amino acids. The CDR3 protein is CASSLGTGAFSPLHF. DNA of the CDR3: TGTGCCAGCAGCCTCGGGACAGGGGCTTTTTCACCCCTCCACTTT.

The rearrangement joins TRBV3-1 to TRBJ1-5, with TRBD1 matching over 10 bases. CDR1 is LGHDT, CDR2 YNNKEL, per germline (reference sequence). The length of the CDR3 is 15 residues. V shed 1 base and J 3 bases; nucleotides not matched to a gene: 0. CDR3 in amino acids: CASSQGQGANQPQHF. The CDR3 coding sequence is TGTGCCAGCAGCCAAGGACAGGGGGCCAATCAGCCCCAGCATTTT.

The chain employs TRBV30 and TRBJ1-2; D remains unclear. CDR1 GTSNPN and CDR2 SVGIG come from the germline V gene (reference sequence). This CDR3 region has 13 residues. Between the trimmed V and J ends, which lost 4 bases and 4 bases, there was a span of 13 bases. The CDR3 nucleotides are TGTGCCTGGATTCCGAGGGAAATCTATGGCTACACCTTC. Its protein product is CAWIPREIYGYTF.

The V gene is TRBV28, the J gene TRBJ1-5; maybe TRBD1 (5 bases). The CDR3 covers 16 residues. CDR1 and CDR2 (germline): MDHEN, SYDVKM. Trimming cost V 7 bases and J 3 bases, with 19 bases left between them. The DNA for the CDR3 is TGTGCCAGCACATCCGCCGGAGTGGGGACCAATCAGCCCCAGCATTTT. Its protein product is CASTSAGVGTNQPQHF.

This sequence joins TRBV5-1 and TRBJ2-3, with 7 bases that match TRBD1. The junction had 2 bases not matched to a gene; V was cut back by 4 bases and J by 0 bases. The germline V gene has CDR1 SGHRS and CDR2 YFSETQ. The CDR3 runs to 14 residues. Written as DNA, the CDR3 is TGCGCCAGCAGCATACAGGGGAGCACAGATACGCAGTATTTT. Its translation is CASSIQGSTDTQYF.